These 29 T cell receptor beta chains were sequenced from one sample in a study of shared T cell receptors in the human thymus. TCRdb's table, derived via immunoSEQ multiplex PCR, lists solely in-frame clones and lacks some. There are approximately 730,000 clones in the sample; 70% to 90% occur only once, and 0.0095% to 0.011% lies in the top ten. The same sample was also used in a study of human thymus T cells.

Material for sequencing was thymocytes. Receptor source: a girl under three years old with a congenital heart defect.

V and J are TRBV6-6 and TRBJ1-1; TRBD1 agrees at 8 bases. CDR3 length equals 14 residues. Trimming cost V 9 bases and J 6 bases; bases outside gene matches: 12. Germline CDR1 and CDR2: MNHNY and SVGAGI (reference sequence). CDR3 bases: TGTGCCAGTAACCCGGGGCAGGGGGCCTCTGAAGCTTTCTTT. It codes for CASNPGQGASEAFF.

This chain joins TRBV5-1 and TRBJ1-4, with 8 bases that match TRBD1. The ends lost 4 bases at V and 8 bases at J; junction bases unmatched: 7. Germline V gene sequence: CDR1 SGHRS, CDR2 YFSETQ. The CDR3 has 14 residues. CDR3 sequence reads: CASSPGTGGEKLFF. CDR3 coding DNA: TGCGCCAGCAGCCCAGGGACAGGCGGGGAAAAACTGTTTTTT.

The chain carries TRBV28 and TRBJ2-5, with 9 bases that match TRBD1. V trimming: 5 bases; J trimming: 5 bases; junction bases outside the gene matches: 12. The CDR3 sequence is 16 residues long. Germline CDR1 MDHEN, CDR2 SYDVKM. As DNA, the CDR3 is TGTGCCAGCAGTACACCGGGACAGGGACGGCGGGAGACCCAGTACTTC. It is translated as CASSTPGQGRRETQYF.

V gene TRBV5-6 combines with J gene TRBJ2-1; 11 positions match TRBD1. The CDR3 length is 18 residues. Germline CDR1 SGHDT, CDR2 YYEEEE. V lost 1 base to trimming and J lost 6 bases; unmatched junction nucleotides: 12. The CDR3 nucleotides are TGTGCCAGCAGCTTGCCGCCCCCGGACAGGGGGCAAATCAATGAGCAGTTCTTC. Amino acid sequence: CASSLPPPDRGQINEQFF.

This clone was observed a few times. The chain recombines TRBV4-1 with TRBJ2-7, with 7 bases that match TRBD1. The V gene end was trimmed by 0 bases and the J gene end by 3 bases; junction bases not matched to a gene: 8. Per germline, CDR1 MGHRA and CDR2 YSYEKL. The CDR3 consists of 16 residues. The CDR3 bases are TGCGCCAGCAGCCAAGATTTCGGACAGGAGAGCTACGAGCAGTACTTC. It is translated as CASSQDFGQESYEQYF.

The chain combines TRBV5-1 with TRBJ2-2; TRBD1 matches at 9 bases. V lost 4 bases and J lost 6; bases outside the gene matches: 10. Per the germline V gene, CDR1 is SGHRS and CDR2 is YFSETQ. The CDR3 length is 16 residues. CDR3 sequence reads: CASSRWTGEKAGELFF. CDR3 coding DNA: TGCGCCAGCAGCCGGTGGACAGGGGAGAAAGCCGGGGAGCTGTTTTTT.

The chain employs TRBV28 and TRBJ2-7, with unresolved D. The CDR3 is 12 residues long. V was pared by 3 bases and J by 7 bases, with 10 bases between. CDR1 is MDHEN, CDR2 SYDVKM, per germline. The CDR3 DNA reads TGTGCCAGCAGTTTCAATGCGAGGGAGCAGTACTTC. Encoded protein: CASSFNAREQYF. Supplemented by reference TRBV28 and TRBJ2-7, the full variable domain reads DVKVTQSSRYLVKRTGEKVFLECVQDMDHENMFWYRQDPGLGLRLIYFSYDVKMKEKGDIPEGYSVSREKKERFSLILESASTNQTSMYLCASSFNAREQYFGPGTRLTVT.

The rearrangement uses TRBV28 and TRBJ1-2, with TRBD1 matching 7 bases. The trim removed 0 bases at V and 4 bases at J, leaving 11 bases unmatched. The CDR3 is made up of 17 amino acids. From germline, CDR1 is MDHEN and CDR2 SYDVKM. The CDR3 loop is CASSLWKGQNLFYGYTF. The DNA for the CDR3 is TGTGCCAGCAGTTTATGGAAGGGACAGAATTTATTCTATGGCTACACCTTC.

The gene calls are TRBV5-8 and TRBJ1-2; TRBD1 matches at 7 bases. Trimming removed 4 bases from V and 4 bases from J; junction bases left unmatched: 10. The germline V gene has CDR1 SGHTS and CDR2 YDEGEE. The CDR3 is made up of 15 amino acids. In nucleotides, the CDR3 is TGTGCCAGCAGCCAGGGGGAGGCGAGACTCTATGGCTACACCTTC. Its translation: CASSQGEARLYGYTF.

This chain joins TRBV6-1 and TRBJ1-4; 12 bases are shared with TRBD1. This CDR3 is 16 amino acids long. The germline V gene has CDR1 MNHNS and CDR2 SASEGT. V shed 4 bases and J 8 bases; nucleotides not matched to a gene: 8. DNA for the CDR3: TGTGCCAGCAGTGCCGGGACAGGGGGCTTCAGCGAAAAACTGTTTTTT. Translation: CASSAGTGGFSEKLFF.

J is TRBJ2-2 and V is TRBV5-6; 7 bases map to TRBD1. The germline V gene encodes CDR1 SGHDT and CDR2 YYEEEE. The CDR3 totals 15 residues. V was pared by 5 bases and J by 5 bases, with 9 bases of the junction left unmatched. CDR3 DNA sequence: TGTGCCAGCAGTTCTGACAGGGCAGGTACCGGGGAGCTGTTTTTT. This gives the protein CASSSDRAGTGELFF.

With respect to this clone: At the DNA level, this CDR3 is encoded by other sequences in the same sample as well. V is TRBV5-1 and J is TRBJ1-1, with D unclear. The CDR3 extends over 14 amino acids. V was shortened by 1 base and J by 1 base, with 8 bases between the two germline ends. Germline CDR1 is SGHRS and CDR2 is YFSETQ. This CDR3 is CASSLLTGNTEAFF. The CDR3 nucleotides read TGCGCCAGCAGCTTGCTGACGGGGAACACTGAAGCTTTCTTT.

The rearrangement links TRBV6-5 to TRBJ1-3; perhaps TRBD1 as D (5 bases). The V end lost 0 bases, the J end lost 8 bases, and 11 bases lay between the germline ends. Germline V CDR1 and CDR2: MNHEY, SVGAGI. The length of the CDR3 is 14 residues. CDR3 region: CASSYSGGGHTIYF. CDR3 bases: TGTGCCAGCAGTTACTCGGGGGGGGGACACACCATATATTTT.

This chain connects TRBV10-1 to TRBJ2-7; TRBD2 matches 8 bases. V trimming: 6 bases; J trimming: 6 bases; junction bases outside the gene matches: 7. From germline, CDR1 is WNHNN and CDR2 SYGVQD (reference sequence). The CDR3 covers 13 residues. The chain's CDR3 is CASRPGLAGEQYF. DNA of the CDR3: TGCGCCAGCAGGCCGGGGCTAGCGGGCGAGCAGTACTTC.

The genes are TRBV5-4 and TRBJ1-1; 8 positions match TRBD1. The CDR3 is 16 amino acids. V lost 3 bases and J lost 0; bases outside the gene matches: 7. CDR1 is SGHNT, CDR2 YYREEE, per germline (reference sequence). In DNA, the CDR3 is TGTGCCAGCAGCTACGGACAGGGTCCCTTGAACACTGAAGCTTTCTTT. Translation: CASSYGQGPLNTEAFF.

This rearrangement joins TRBV4-1 to TRBJ2-2, with 8 bases matching TRBD1. The CDR3 consists of 16 residues. CDR1 MGHRA and CDR2 YSYEKL come from the germline V gene. Germline trimming cut 3 bases from V and 1 base from J; bases unmatched to any gene: 4. CDR3 DNA: TGCGCCAGCAGCCACCCAGGGACAGGGAACACCGGGGAGCTGTTTTTT. Translated, it gives CASSHPGTGNTGELFF.

The V and J genes are TRBV27 and TRBJ1-5, with D possibly being TRBD1 (6 bases). V dropped 10 bases and J dropped 5 bases, with 15 bases sitting between them. CDR3 length: 13 residues. CDR1 is MNHEY and CDR2 is SMNVEV in the germline V gene (reference sequence). CDR3 in DNA: TGTGCCAACACAGGGAGGGGCGATCAGCCCCAGCATTTT. This sequence encodes CANTGRGDQPQHF.

The chain carries TRBV5-1 and TRBJ1-1; D possibly corresponds to TRBD1 (6 bases). Trimming pared 5 bases from V and 0 bases from J, leaving 11 bases between. Looked up from germline, CDR1 is SGHRS and CDR2 is YFSETQ. This CDR3 contains 14 residues. The CDR3 protein is CASRRDKMNTEAFF. For the CDR3, the DNA is TGCGCCAGCAGACGGGACAAAATGAACACTGAAGCTTTCTTT.

As for this clone: This sample also contains other DNA sequences that code for the same CDR3. The chain couples TRBV27 to TRBJ1-2; the match to TRBD1 covers 8 bases. After removal of 3 bases from V and 4 bases from J, the junction contained 1 base not matched to a gene. Germline V gene lookup returns CDR1 MNHEY and CDR2 SMNVEV (reference sequence). This CDR3 spans 13 amino acids. The CDR3 nucleotides are TGTGCCAGCAGTTTTGGACAGGGCTATGGCTACACCTTC. Translated: CASSFGQGYGYTF.

The chain couples TRBV6-5 to TRBJ2-5, with a possible D match to TRBD1 (6 bases). CDR3 length: 12 residues. Trimming stripped 7 bases from V and 5 bases from J, with 11 bases between. Germline lookup yields CDR1 MNHEY and CDR2 SVGAGI. The CDR3 loop reads CASNHREETQYF. The CDR3 DNA follows: TGTGCCAGCAATCACAGGGAGGAGACCCAGTACTTC.

V is TRBV27 and J is TRBJ2-2; D not certain. Trimming removed 4 bases from V and 4 bases from J, with 7 bases in between. Looked up from germline, CDR1 is MNHEY and CDR2 is SMNVEV (reference sequence). This CDR3 has 13 residues. Here the CDR3 reads CASSSRSTGELFF. In DNA form, the CDR3 reads TGTGCCAGCAGTTCGAGGAGCACCGGGGAGCTGTTTTTT.

This chain uses TRBV10-2 with TRBJ1-2; D possibly corresponds to TRBD1 (5 bases). CDR1 and CDR2 (germline): WSHSY, SAAADI. V shed 2 bases and J shed 1 base, with 8 bases lying between them. CDR3 length: 14 residues. CDR3 DNA sequence: TGCGCCAGCAGTGAGCCGCAGGGTAACTATGGCTACACCTTC. It yields the protein CASSEPQGNYGYTF.

The genes are TRBV27 and TRBJ2-2; a possible D gene is TRBD1 (6 bases). This CDR3 is 14 amino acids long. Trimming left V 5 bases short and J 3 bases short, with 10 bases between. From germline, CDR1 is MNHEY and CDR2 SMNVEV (reference sequence). CDR3: CASSARTDTGELFF. CDR3 nucleotides: TGTGCCAGCAGTGCCCGGACAGACACCGGGGAGCTGTTTTTT.

This clone was counted only a few times. The V gene is TRBV6-1, the J gene TRBJ2-1; TRBD1 agrees at 9 bases. There are 14 residues in the CDR3. Germline V gene sequence: CDR1 MNHNS, CDR2 SASEGT. The V gene end was trimmed by 6 bases and the J gene end by 2 bases; junction bases not matched to a gene: 2. The CDR3 is CASRDRGPYNEQFF. CDR3 nucleotide sequence: TGTGCCAGCAGGGACAGGGGCCCCTACAATGAGCAGTTCTTC.

The gene calls are TRBV5-6 and TRBJ1-3, with D uncertain. V was clipped by 0 bases and J by 0 bases, with 16 bases between them. This CDR3 has 18 amino acids. Germline CDR1 reads SGHDT; CDR2 reads YYEEEE. CDR3 DNA: TGTGCCAGCAGCTTGGCTGCCGTAAATGCGCGCTCTGGAAACACCATATATTTT. Translation: CASSLAAVNARSGNTIYF.

This chain links TRBV2 with TRBJ2-1; D perhaps matches TRBD1 (6 bases). Germline loops: CDR1 SNHLY, CDR2 FYNNEI. The CDR3 is 12 amino acids. Trimming stripped 6 bases from V and 10 bases from J, with 13 bases between. The CDR3 region is CASRGNRDEQFF. The CDR3 DNA reads TGTGCCAGCAGGGGTAACAGGGACGAGCAGTTCTTC.

V is TRBV5-1 and J is TRBJ2-2; 7 bases line up with TRBD1. The junction had 5 bases not matched to a gene; V was cut back by 0 bases and J by 0 bases. This CDR3 has 17 residues. CDR1 is SGHRS, CDR2 YFSETQ, per germline. Here the CDR3 reads CASSLELRGPNTGELFF. The CDR3 DNA reads TGCGCCAGCAGCTTGGAGTTGAGGGGGCCGAACACCGGGGAGCTGTTTTTT.

The gene calls are TRBV2 and TRBJ2-1; D might be TRBD1 (5 bases). Per germline, CDR1 SNHLY and CDR2 FYNNEI. V was clipped by 4 bases and J by 6 bases, with 7 bases between them. The CDR3 extends over 12 amino acids. CDR3 loop: CASSVDSNEQFF. CDR3 bases: TGTGCCAGCAGTGTTGACAGCAATGAGCAGTTCTTC.

This clone has more than one count but fewer than ten. V gene TRBV6-5 combines with J gene TRBJ2-5; TRBD2 might be the D (6 bases). V was cut by 0 bases and J by 2 bases, with 13 bases left in between. This CDR3 comprises 16 residues. CDR1 is MNHEY, CDR2 SVGAGI, per germline. The CDR3, as DNA: TGTGCCAGCAGTTACTCCCCCAGACGGGGGCAAGAGACCCAGTACTTC. Its translation is CASSYSPRRGQETQYF.